The subject of this entry is one TCR beta chain. In the study's own analysis: Nucleated cell counts were estimated from reference gene primer amplification. TCRdb's copy holds only in-frame clones and misses some; the assay was immunoSEQ multiplex PCR. V and J calls and clone size are those listed in that table; D and trimming were worked out from the DNA. The sample lists a few hundred thousand clones, about 80% occurring once. The data are from a study of blood T cell repertoires in COVID-19. Study-wide background: Samples came from the United States, Italy and Spain, spanning acute and convalescent COVID-19.

The CDR3 loop spans 16 amino acids. Trimming at V came to 9 bases and at J to 1 base, leaving 11 bases not matched to a gene. Germline V lookup: CDR1 KGHDR, CDR2 SFDVKD. This chain uses TRBV24-1 with TRBJ2-3, with 8 bases matching TRBD2. This sequence was found in a man aged 80 or over with acute or convalescent COVID-19. The specimen sequenced was peripheral blood. CDR3 nucleotide sequence: TGTGCCACCTCCCCAGCGGGCGGGGGGCGCACAGATACGCAGTATTTT. Translation gives CATSPAGGGRTDTQYF.